This T cell receptor beta chain stems from a study of blood T cell repertoires in COVID-19. The V and J ends lost 5 bases and 3 bases respectively, with 11 bases between them. CDR1 and CDR2 (germline): SGHAT, FQNNGV. The CDR3 has 14 residues. Assay used: immunoSEQ multiplex PCR; TCRdb lists only in-frame clones, some missing. The sample records about 74,000 clones, 85% to 90% being singletons. Sequencing input: peripheral blood. This TCR derives from a woman of 80 years or more with active or convalescent COVID-19. This sequence joins TRBV11-2 and TRBJ1-5; the D gene is possibly TRBD1 (5 bases). The CDR3 loop reads CASSPDRNNQPQHF. CDR3 sequence (DNA): TGTGCCAGCAGCCCCGACAGAAACAATCAGCCCCAGCATTTT.